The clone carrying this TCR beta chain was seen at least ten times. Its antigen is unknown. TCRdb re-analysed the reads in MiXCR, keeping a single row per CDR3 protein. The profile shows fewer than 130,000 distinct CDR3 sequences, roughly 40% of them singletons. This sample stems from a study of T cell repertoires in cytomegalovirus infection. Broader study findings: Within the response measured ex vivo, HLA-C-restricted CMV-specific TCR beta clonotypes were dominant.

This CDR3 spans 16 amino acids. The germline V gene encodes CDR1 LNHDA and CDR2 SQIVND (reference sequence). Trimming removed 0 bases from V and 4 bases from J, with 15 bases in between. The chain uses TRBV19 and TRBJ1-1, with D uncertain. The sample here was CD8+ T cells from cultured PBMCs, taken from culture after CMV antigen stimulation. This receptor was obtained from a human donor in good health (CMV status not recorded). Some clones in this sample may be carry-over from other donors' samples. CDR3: CASSIDLRPLSTEAFF. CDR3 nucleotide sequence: TGTGCCAGTAGTATAGACTTACGGCCTTTGAGCACTGAAGCTTTCTTT.